Each of the 25 T cell receptor beta chains below was sequenced from the same sample in a study of OX40 agonist ivuxolimab in advanced cancers. Generated by immunoSEQ multiplex PCR, the TCRdb table keeps only in-frame clones and is missing some. The sample lists about 20,000 clones, more than 70% occurring once. Material: CD4+ or CD8+ T cells sorted from blood, obtained in a trial of the OX40 agonist ivuxolimab. Source of these receptors: an adult with an advanced solid tumor such as melanoma, head and neck, liver or kidney cancer.

The chain carries TRBV7-9 and TRBJ2-2, with TRBD2 matching over 12 bases. Unmatched junction bases numbered 13, after V lost 5 bases and J lost 6 bases. The CDR3 is 18 amino acids. The germline V gene has CDR1 SEHNR and CDR2 FQNEAQ (reference sequence). CDR3: CASSRLAPSGGASGELFF. CDR3 nucleotides: TGTGCCAGCAGCCGCCTCGCCCCTAGCGGGGGGGCGTCCGGGGAGCTGTTTTTT.

CDR3 nucleotide sequence: TGCGCCAGCAAGGATCTAAGCTCCTACGAGCAGTACTTC. Its protein is CASKDLSSYEQYF. This rearrangement joins TRBV5-1 to TRBJ2-7, with D unresolved. The V gene lost 6 bases and the J gene lost 0 bases, with 10 bases spanning the gap. The CDR3 sequence is 13 residues long. CDR1 and CDR2 (germline): SGHRS, YFSETQ.

The genes are TRBV10-1 and TRBJ2-7, with D perhaps given as TRBD1 or TRBD2 (6 bases each). V lost 1 base, J lost 3 bases, and 13 bases lay in between. From germline, CDR1 is WNHNN and CDR2 SYGVQD (reference sequence). The CDR3 has 15 residues. The CDR3: CASSEWGEQGYEQYF. DNA for the CDR3: TGCGCCAGCAGTGAGTGGGGGGAACAGGGCTACGAGCAGTACTTC.

By proportion, this clone is large. The chain is built from TRBV5-1 and TRBJ2-7; D is tentatively TRBD1 or TRBD2 (6 bases each). The germline V gene has CDR1 SGHRS and CDR2 YFSETQ. V was cut by 7 bases and J by 2 bases, with 10 bases left in between. The CDR3 has 12 amino acids. CDR3 nucleotides: TGCGCCAGCCGAGGGGGGACCTACGAGCAGTACTTC. Its translation: CASRGGTYEQYF. The full variable domain, completed using reference TRBV5-1 and TRBJ2-7, is KAGVTQTPRYLIKTRGQQVTLSCSPISGHRSVSWYQQTPGQGLQFLFEYFSETQRNKGNFPGRFSGRQFSNSRSEMNVSTLELGDSALYLCASRGGTYEQYFGPGTRLTVT.

V usage is TRBV6-5 and J usage is TRBJ1-2, with 8 positions matching TRBD1. The trim removed 11 bases at V and 8 bases at J, leaving 7 bases unmatched. Germline CDR1 reads MNHEY; CDR2 reads SVGAGI. This CDR3 is built from 11 residues. The CDR3 is CAGQGQEGYTF. In DNA form, the CDR3 reads TGTGCCGGACAGGGACAAGAAGGCTACACCTTC.

The genes are TRBV5-6 and TRBJ2-7; D is unresolved. V lost 0 bases and J lost 5, with 15 bases in between. CDR1 SGHDT and CDR2 YYEEEE come from the germline V gene. The length of the CDR3 is 15 residues. This CDR3 is CASSLGTGFSNEQYF. The CDR3 region has the DNA TGTGCCAGCAGCTTGGGTACCGGGTTTAGCAACGAGCAGTACTTC.

This rearrangement joins TRBV4-2 to TRBJ2-7, with TRBD1 matching over 12 bases. V lost 0 bases and J lost 4; bases outside the gene matches: 4. The CDR3 is made up of 16 amino acids. The germline gives CDR1 LGHNA, CDR2 YNFKEQ. CDR3 residues: CASSQEAGQGAYEQYF. In DNA, the CDR3 is TGTGCCAGCAGCCAAGAGGCGGGACAGGGGGCTTACGAGCAGTACTTC.

The chain links TRBV4-2 to TRBJ2-7, with 8 bases that match TRBD1. V lost 2 bases and J lost 3; bases outside the gene matches: 12. The CDR3 is 17 amino acids. Germline values: CDR1 LGHNA, CDR2 YNFKEQ. Written as DNA, the CDR3 is TGTGCCAGCAGCCAACCTTTCACAGGGGGAAAAAGCTACGAGCAGTACTTC. As protein: CASSQPFTGGKSYEQYF.

By proportion, this clone is medium-sized (0.01 to 0.1%). This rearrangement joins TRBV5-1 to TRBJ1-1, with D perhaps TRBD1 (5 bases). The germline V gene has CDR1 SGHRS and CDR2 YFSETQ. The CDR3 covers 14 residues. Trimming pared 3 bases from V and 3 bases from J, leaving 12 bases between. The CDR3 DNA is TGCGCCAGCAGCTGGAAGGGGCTGGACACTGAAGCTTTCTTT. Protein sequence: CASSWKGLDTEAFF.

This chain joins TRBV7-6 and TRBJ2-7, with 8 bases matching TRBD1. The CDR3 is 15 amino acids. V trimming: 6 bases; J trimming: 2 bases; junction bases outside the gene matches: 9. CDR1 SGHVS and CDR2 FNYEAQ come from the germline V gene. The CDR3 loop is CASRDDRQGPYEQYF. The CDR3 DNA follows: TGTGCCAGCAGGGACGATCGACAGGGGCCCTACGAGCAGTACTTC. Filled out from reference TRBV7-6 and TRBJ2-7, the complete variable domain reads GAGVSQSPRYKVTKRGQDVALRCDPISGHVSLYWYRQALGQGPEFLTYFNYEAQQDKSGLPNDRFSAERPEGSISTLTIQRTEQRDSAMYRCASRDDRQGPYEQYFGPGTRLTVT.

V and J are TRBV7-9 and TRBJ2-7, with unresolved D. This CDR3 contains 14 residues. Trimming removed 7 bases from V and 6 bases from J, with 19 bases in between. Germline V lookup: CDR1 SEHNR, CDR2 FQNEAQ (reference sequence). The CDR3 is CASTLSDTLGEQYF. CDR3 DNA: TGTGCCAGCACTCTATCCGATACCCTGGGCGAGCAGTACTTC.

The chain uses TRBV4-1 and TRBJ2-7; TRBD2 is a possible D gene (6 bases). The CDR3 runs to 16 residues. Trimming stripped 0 bases from V and 2 bases from J, with 14 bases between. Looked up from germline, CDR1 is MGHRA and CDR2 is YSYEKL. CDR3 protein: CASSQEKQGLPYEQYF. The CDR3 DNA reads as TGCGCCAGCAGCCAAGAAAAGCAGGGACTGCCCTACGAGCAGTACTTC.

The chain couples TRBV4-1 to TRBJ2-1; no firm D call. This CDR3 has 12 residues. Deletions cut 1 base from V and 6 bases from J, with 4 bases between. The germline CDR1 and CDR2 sequences are MGHRA and YSYEKL. CDR3 in DNA: TGCGCCAGCAGCCAAGGGGCCAATGAGCAGTTCTTC. As protein: CASSQGANEQFF.

The genes are TRBV20-1 and TRBJ2-7; perhaps TRBD2 as D (5 bases). Germline values: CDR1 DFQATT, CDR2 SNEGSKA (reference sequence). This CDR3 region has 10 residues. V gave up 6 bases and J gave up 4 bases, with 7 bases separating them. CDR3 sequence reads: CSARGYEQYF. In DNA form, the CDR3 reads TGCAGTGCCCGGGGTTACGAGCAGTACTTC.

This clone was seen only a few times. A far larger clone is off by one base, so a read error is likely. Other DNA sequences of this sample code for an identical CDR3. V gene TRBV19 combines with J gene TRBJ2-6, with 9 nucleotides matching TRBD1. The V gene's germline CDR1 is LNHDA and CDR2 SQIVND (reference sequence). The CDR3 runs 17 residues. The V segment lost 8 bases and the J segment 2 bases; nucleotides outside the gene matches: 10. As DNA, the CDR3 is TGTGCCAGTCGGGGGCATACAGGGGGCGCTGGGGCCAACGTCCTGACTTTC. Encoded protein: CASRGHTGGAGANVLTF.

This sequence joins TRBV27 and TRBJ1-2; 7 nucleotides match TRBD1. The CDR3 runs to 14 residues. V was clipped by 5 bases and J by 6 bases; unmatched bases: 9. Germline lookup yields CDR1 MNHEY and CDR2 SMNVEV (reference sequence). The CDR3 loop reads CASSDRGGGHGYTF. CDR3 in DNA: TGTGCCAGCAGTGATAGAGGAGGGGGCCATGGCTACACCTTC.

The V gene is TRBV6-6, the J gene TRBJ2-7, with D unclear. Trimming cost V 0 bases and J 1 base, with 4 bases left between them. Germline V CDR1 and CDR2: MNHNY, SVGAGI (reference sequence). CDR3 length: 13 residues. CDR3 bases: TGTGCCAGCAGTTACTCGATATCCTACGAGCAGTACTTC. It specifies CASSYSISYEQYF.

The CDR3 nucleotides are TGTGCCAGTAGGATGGACAGGGGGCGGTTCGGGGAGCTGTTTTTT. Amino acids: CASRMDRGRFGELFF. The rearrangement links TRBV19 to TRBJ2-2; 11 bases line up with TRBD1. V was pared by 6 bases and J by 7 bases, with 7 bases of the junction left unmatched. The CDR3 runs to 15 residues. Germline V gene data show CDR1 as LNHDA and CDR2 as SQIVND (reference sequence).

The chain carries TRBV5-1 and TRBJ1-3; no firm D call. Trimming shortened V by 0 bases and J by 4 bases, and 5 bases separated the two germline ends. Germline V CDR1 and CDR2: SGHRS, YFSETQ. The CDR3 totals 13 residues. DNA of the CDR3: TGCGCCAGCAGCTTGGCCAGCGGAAACACCATATATTTT. This sequence encodes CASSLASGNTIYF. The full variable domain, rest sourced from reference TRBV5-1 and TRBJ1-3, is KAGVTQTPRYLIKTRGQQVTLSCSPISGHRSVSWYQQTPGQGLQFLFEYFSETQRNKGNFPGRFSGRQFSNSRSEMNVSTLELGDSALYLCASSLASGNTIYFGEGSWLTVV.

The DNA of the CDR3 is TGTGCCAGCAGTTCTAACAGGGATTACTACTCCTACGAGCAGTACTTC. It is translated as CASSSNRDYYSYEQYF. The chain employs TRBV28 and TRBJ2-7; D may be TRBD1 (6 bases). CDR3 length equals 16 residues. The V end was cut by 4 bases, the J end by 0 bases, with 16 bases between. Germline assignment: CDR1 MDHEN and CDR2 SYDVKM.

This chain connects TRBV6-1 to TRBJ2-7; D might be TRBD1 (5 bases). Trimming stripped 3 bases from V and 2 bases from J, with 11 bases between. The CDR3 is made up of 14 amino acids. CDR1 MNHNS and CDR2 SASEGT come from the germline V gene. DNA of the CDR3: TGTGCCAGCAGTGACCGACAGTCGACCTACGAGCAGTACTTC. It codes for CASSDRQSTYEQYF.

The chain carries TRBV28 and TRBJ2-7, with no clear D. V lost 8 bases to trimming and J lost 0 bases, with 11 bases between them. Looked up from germline, CDR1 is MDHEN and CDR2 is SYDVKM. The CDR3 runs to 13 residues. The CDR3 sequence is CASGPQSSYEQYF. The CDR3 DNA is TGTGCCAGCGGGCCACAAAGCTCCTACGAGCAGTACTTC.

The J gene is TRBJ1-5, the V gene TRBV9; D call uncertain. CDR1 SGDLS and CDR2 YYNGEE come from the germline V gene. V lost 7 bases, J lost 6 bases, and 11 bases lay in between. The CDR3 consists of 12 residues. For the CDR3, the DNA is TGTGCCAGCGGGCACAAAAGTCAGCCCCAGCATTTT. Translating gives CASGHKSQPQHF. Based on the CDR3 plus reference TRBV9 and TRBJ1-5, the full variable domain is DSGVTQTPKHLITATGQRVTLRCSPRSGDLSVYWYQQSLDQGLQFLIQYYNGEERAKGNILERFSAQQFPDLHSELNLSSLELGDSALYFCASGHKSQPQHFGDGTRLSIL.

This chain joins TRBV7-8 and TRBJ2-1; no reliable D call. CDR1 is SGHVS, CDR2 FQNEAQ, per germline. Trimming cost V 8 bases and J 10 bases, with 12 bases left between them. CDR3 size: 11 residues. The CDR3 region has the DNA TGTGCCAGCTCCCGAGAAGGGGAGCAGTTCTTC. This codes for CASSREGEQFF.

The J gene is TRBJ2-2, the V gene TRBV29-1; 9 bases map to TRBD1. Germline V gene sequence: CDR1 SQVTM, CDR2 ANQGSEA. J was trimmed by 0 bases and V by 5 bases; bases with no gene match: 1. This CDR3 has 14 residues. For the CDR3, the DNA is TGCAGCGTTAGACAGGGGGCGAACACCGGGGAGCTGTTTTTT. It yields the protein CSVRQGANTGELFF.